Shown below are 31 T cell receptor beta chains from a single sample sequenced in a study of T-cell memory formation after mild COVID-19. TCRdb fed the 5' RACE reads into MiXCR, producing one record per CDR3 protein. Of about 340,000 distinct CDR3 sequences listed, 10% to 15% are singletons. Sequenced: PBMCs or a T cell subset sorted from them (not recorded which). The receptors derive from a man between 18 and 35 years old who had mild COVID-19 (a few samples of this study predate the infection). Cell type and time point are not known.

This chain connects TRBV5-1 to TRBJ1-5; D is possibly TRBD1 (5 bases). In germline, CDR1 is SGHRS, CDR2 YFSETQ. This CDR3 contains 15 residues. Trimming removed 5 bases from V and 4 bases from J, with 16 bases in between. The CDR3 coding sequence is TGCGCCAGCAGTGAGGGCCGGGGGTGGAATCAGCCCCAGCATTTT. Translated: CASSEGRGWNQPQHF.

The sample holds a few counts of this clonotype. This chain joins TRBV4-3 and TRBJ1-1, with 8 bases matching TRBD1. The CDR3 is 16 amino acids. V shed 4 bases and J 0 bases; nucleotides not matched to a gene: 7. Germline lookup yields CDR1 LGHNA and CDR2 YSLEER. DNA for the CDR3: TGCGCCAGCAGCCCCTCGACAGGGGCTATGAACACTGAAGCTTTCTTT. Its protein is CASSPSTGAMNTEAFF.

Turning to this clonotype: Its ends do not fully match the called genes, so a read error is possible. CDR3: CASSYGRGGPTGELSF. In DNA, the CDR3 is TGTGCCAGCAGTTATGGGCGGGGGGGCCCGACCGGGGAGCTGTCTTTT. The chain joins TRBV6-5 to TRBJ2-2; 9 bases align to TRBD2. The V gene's germline CDR1 is MNHEY and CDR2 SVGAGI. This CDR3 is 16 amino acids long.

This clonotype was recorded a few times. J is TRBJ2-7 and V is TRBV7-9; D is perhaps TRBD1 or TRBD2 (7 bases each). The germline V gene has CDR1 SEHNR and CDR2 FQNEAQ (reference sequence). This CDR3 is 14 amino acids long. Trimming stripped 1 base from V and 9 bases from J, with 16 bases between. The CDR3 reads CASSLGGGGAWQYF. CDR3 coding DNA: TGTGCCAGCAGCTTAGGGGGAGGGGGCGCGTGGCAGTACTTC. Full variable domain (missing parts from reference TRBV7-9 and TRBJ2-7): DTGVSQNPRHKITKRGQNVTFRCDPISEHNRLYWYRQTLGQGPEFLTYFQNEAQLEKSRLLSDRFSAERPKGSFSTLEIQRTEQGDSAMYLCASSLGGGGAWQYFGPGTRLTVT.

The table lists this clonotype with a few counts. The CDR3 here is CASSLTREGVGELFF. The DNA of the CDR3 is TGCGCCAGCAGCTTGACCAGGGAAGGGGTCGGGGAGCTGTTTTTT. V usage is TRBV5-1 and J usage is TRBJ2-2, with a tentative D call TRBD1 (5 bases). This CDR3 has 15 amino acids. The V and J ends lost 1 base and 7 bases respectively, with 14 bases between them. Germline CDR1 and CDR2: SGHRS and YFSETQ.

The chain has TRBV28 and TRBJ2-1; 12 bases agree with TRBD1. V trimming: 4 bases; J trimming: 7 bases; junction bases outside the gene matches: 2. The CDR3 extends over 14 amino acids. Germline CDR1 reads MDHEN; CDR2 reads SYDVKM. The CDR3 nucleotides are TGTGCCAGCAGTTGGGACAGGGGGCTTAATGAGCAGTTCTTC. As protein: CASSWDRGLNEQFF.

This clonotype turned up a few times. The CDR3 nucleotides read TGTGCCAGCAGCAGACCTAGCGGGGCGCCCACAGATACGCAGTATTTT. Translating gives CASSRPSGAPTDTQYF. This chain connects TRBV6-2 or TRBV6-3 to TRBJ2-3; TRBD2 matches at 9 bases. CDR3 size: 16 residues. Germline CDR1 reads MNHEY; CDR2 reads SVGEGT. J lost 2 bases, V lost 6 bases, and 9 bases had no gene match.

This clonotype showed up just a few times. This chain connects TRBV7-9 to TRBJ2-3, with D possibly TRBD2 on 5 matching bases. Germline V gives CDR1 SEHNR, CDR2 FQNEAQ (reference sequence). This CDR3 is 15 amino acids long. V gave up 5 bases and J gave up 0 bases, with 12 bases separating them. This CDR3 reads CASSPFGISTDTQYF. CDR3 DNA sequence: TGTGCCAGCAGCCCGTTCGGGATCAGCACAGATACGCAGTATTTT.

In its sample, this clonotype was seen a few times. The V call is TRBV5-1, the J call TRBJ1-1; D not resolved. The CDR3 runs 13 residues. Trimming pared 0 bases from V and 3 bases from J, leaving 6 bases between. Per the germline V gene, CDR1 is SGHRS and CDR2 is YFSETQ. CDR3 DNA sequence: TGCGCCAGCAGCTTGGAGCAGGACACTGAAGCTTTCTTT. Encoded protein: CASSLEQDTEAFF.

CDR3 DNA sequence: TGCAGTGCTAGACGCCGGGACAGAAGCTCCTACAATGAGCAGTTCTTC. This codes for CSARRRDRSSYNEQFF. This chain uses TRBV20-1 with TRBJ2-1, with 7 nucleotides matching TRBD1. With 2 bases clipped from V and 0 bases from J, the junction kept 7 bases outside the gene matches. Germline V gene data show CDR1 as DFQATT and CDR2 as SNEGSKA (reference sequence). The CDR3 has 16 residues.

This rearrangement joins TRBV6-2 or TRBV6-3 to TRBJ2-2, with D maybe TRBD2 (7 bases). V was trimmed by 2 bases and J by 5 bases, leaving 12 bases between them. This CDR3 region has 15 residues. CDR1 MNHEY and CDR2 SVGEGT come from the germline V gene. The CDR3 here is CASSYAGAGTGELFF. The CDR3, as DNA: TGTGCCAGCAGTTACGCGGGGGCCGGGACCGGGGAGCTGTTTTTT.

V usage is TRBV5-1 and J usage is TRBJ2-7, with TRBD2 identical over 9 bases. V was clipped by 0 bases and J by 5 bases; unmatched bases: 9. The CDR3 sequence is 16 residues long. Germline V gene data show CDR1 as SGHRS and CDR2 as YFSETQ. CDR3 DNA: TGCGCCAGCAGCTTGGGAGTACAAGCGGGGGGAGACGAGCAGTACGTC. This codes for CASSLGVQAGGDEQYV.

This clonotype has a handful of counts. The chain has TRBV5-1 and TRBJ2-3; D is possibly TRBD1 (6 bases). The CDR3 runs to 14 residues. With 4 bases removed from V and 4 bases from J, the gap between germline ends came to 13 bases. In germline, CDR1 is SGHRS, CDR2 YFSETQ. CDR3 sequence reads: CASSLTGSSDTQYF. The DNA for the CDR3 is TGCGCCAGCAGCCTTACAGGGTCTTCAGATACGCAGTATTTT.

This clonotype was seen more than once but under ten times. The J gene is TRBJ1-3, the V gene TRBV9; D is unclear. The CDR3 spans 14 residues. Germline CDR1 reads SGDLS; CDR2 reads YYNGEE. V lost 0 bases to trimming and J lost 4 bases, with 8 bases between them. In DNA, the CDR3 is TGTGCCAGCAGCGTAGCTAGTACCGGAAACACCATATATTTT. Translated: CASSVASTGNTIYF. The full variable domain, with the rest looked up from reference TRBV9 and TRBJ1-3, is DSGVTQTPKHLITATGQRVTLRCSPRSGDLSVYWYQQSLDQGLQFLIQYYNGEERAKGNILERFSAQQFPDLHSELNLSSLELGDSALYFCASSVASTGNTIYFGEGSWLTVV.

The J gene is TRBJ1-1, the V gene TRBV4-1; no definite D call. Germline V CDR1 and CDR2: MGHRA, YSYEKL. Trimming cost V 1 base and J 1 base, with 7 bases left between them. This CDR3 is 14 amino acids long. CDR3 sequence (DNA): TGCGCCAGCAGCCAAGTTGGAGAGAACACTGAAGCTTTCTTT. Its protein is CASSQVGENTEAFF.

V usage is TRBV5-5 and J usage is TRBJ2-7, with D maybe TRBD1 (6 bases). The CDR3 extends over 15 amino acids. Germline V CDR1 and CDR2: SGHKS, YYEKEE (reference sequence). With 0 bases removed from V and 0 bases from J, the gap between germline ends came to 10 bases. The CDR3 loop reads CASSLDRAYSYEQYV. DNA for the CDR3: TGTGCCAGCAGCTTGGACAGGGCGTACTCCTACGAGCAGTACGTC.

The chain uses TRBV20-1 and TRBJ2-1; 10 bases agree with TRBD2. CDR3 length: 16 residues. In germline, CDR1 is DFQATT, CDR2 SNEGSKA (reference sequence). V lost 7 bases to trimming and J lost 2 bases; unmatched junction nucleotides: 11. CDR3: CSVPNIAGGAYNEQFF. The CDR3 nucleotides read TGCAGTGTGCCAAATATAGCGGGGGGCGCCTACAATGAGCAGTTCTTC.

At least ten counts were recorded for this clonotype. V and J are TRBV6-6 and TRBJ1-2, with a tentative D call TRBD1 (5 bases). This CDR3 region has 11 residues. Trimming removed 2 bases at V and 10 bases at J, with 8 bases between. The germline V gene has CDR1 MNHNY and CDR2 SVGAGI (reference sequence). The CDR3 DNA is TGTGCCAGCAGTTACAGGGACGACTACACCTTC. Its translation is CASSYRDDYTF.

This sequence joins TRBV5-6 and TRBJ2-1, with TRBD2 identical over 10 bases. V trimming: 1 base; J trimming: 13 bases; junction bases outside the gene matches: 5. In germline, CDR1 is SGHDT, CDR2 YYEEEE. The CDR3 has 13 residues. The CDR3 loop is CASSLLSGGAQFF. In DNA, the CDR3 is TGTGCCAGCAGCTTGTTGAGCGGGGGGGCACAGTTCTTC.

This chain links TRBV2 with TRBJ2-7; D assignment may be TRBD1 or TRBD2 (5 bases each). Germline V CDR1 and CDR2: SNHLY, FYNNEI. The CDR3 covers 14 residues. The V and J ends lost 1 base and 5 bases respectively, with 12 bases between them. The chain's CDR3 is CASSEGREFDEQYV. CDR3 in DNA: TGTGCCAGCAGTGAAGGCAGGGAGTTCGACGAGCAGTACGTC.

This clonotype was seen a few times. V gene TRBV5-1 combines with J gene TRBJ2-2, with D unclear. Germline V gene data show CDR1 as SGHRS and CDR2 as YFSETQ. With 0 bases removed from V and 4 bases from J, the gap between germline ends came to 16 bases. This CDR3 is built from 17 residues. The CDR3 loop reads CASSLARSGRSTGELFF. The CDR3 bases are TGCGCCAGCAGCTTGGCGCGTAGTGGCAGGAGCACCGGGGAGCTGTTTTTT.

A few counts support this clonotype. The V call is TRBV19, the J call TRBJ1-5; D gene uncertain. Trimming stripped 7 bases from V and 10 bases from J, with 17 bases between. The CDR3 has 13 residues. Germline V CDR1 and CDR2: LNHDA, SQIVND (reference sequence). Here the CDR3 DNA reads TGTGCCAGTACTCGAGGTTTAGATTTCCCCCAGCATTTT. Translation gives CASTRGLDFPQHF.

The rearrangement links TRBV7-9 to TRBJ2-7; D is perhaps TRBD2 (5 bases). Trimming cost V 4 bases and J 9 bases, with 10 bases left between them. Germline CDR1 and CDR2: SEHNR and FQNEAQ (reference sequence). This CDR3 is built from 11 residues. The CDR3 sequence is CASSSFEGQYF. The CDR3 bases are TGTGCCAGCAGCTCCTTCGAGGGGCAGTACTTC. The full variable domain, in which reference TRBV7-9 and TRBJ2-7 provide the parts outside the CDR3, is DTGVSQNPRHKITKRGQNVTFRCDPISEHNRLYWYRQTLGQGPEFLTYFQNEAQLEKSRLLSDRFSAERPKGSFSTLEIQRTEQGDSAMYLCASSSFEGQYFGPGTRLTVT.

The chain joins TRBV23-1 to TRBJ1-5; possibly TRBD1 for D (5 bases). TRBV23-1 is known as an ORF, though its function is uncertain. There are 16 residues in the CDR3. V was shortened by 0 bases and J by 9 bases, with 18 bases between the two germline ends. The CDR3 DNA reads as TGCGCCAGCAGTCAATCGCGAACGGCGGAGGGGTCGCCCCAGCATTTT. The encoded protein is CASSQSRTAEGSPQHF.

There are many counts of this clonotype. The chain uses TRBV4-1 and TRBJ2-7; 8 positions match TRBD1. The length of the CDR3 is 17 residues. V was pared by 2 bases and J by 0 bases, with 9 bases of the junction left unmatched. Germline V lookup: CDR1 MGHRA, CDR2 YSYEKL. The CDR3 sequence: CASSQPVPGQDSYEQYF. The CDR3 DNA reads as TGCGCCAGCAGCCAACCCGTTCCGGGACAGGACTCCTACGAGCAGTACTTC.

The chain carries TRBV20-1 and TRBJ1-5; the D gene is possibly TRBD1 (5 bases). V lost 1 base and J lost 4, with 14 bases in between. Germline V gene sequence: CDR1 DFQATT, CDR2 SNEGSKA (reference sequence). The CDR3 loop spans 15 amino acids. The CDR3 DNA reads as TGCAGTGCTAGAGCCGGGACGGAACTTAATCAGCCCCAGCATTTT. The encoded protein is CSARAGTELNQPQHF.

The gene calls are TRBV12-3 or TRBV12-4 and TRBJ2-5; possible D gene TRBD2, 6 bases. This CDR3 has 17 residues. V was cut by 6 bases and J by 7 bases, with 27 bases left in between. The CDR3 sequence is CASSSTFLQSGSRTQYF. The CDR3 nucleotides are TGTGCCAGCAGCTCGACTTTCCTCCAAAGCGGGTCCCGGACCCAGTACTTC.

The J gene is TRBJ1-1, the V gene TRBV5-1, with D maybe TRBD1 (5 bases). The CDR3 has 15 amino acids. From germline, CDR1 is SGHRS and CDR2 YFSETQ. Between the trimmed V and J ends, which lost 0 bases and 3 bases, there was a span of 12 bases. CDR3 protein: CASSLEGLGDTEAFF. In nucleotides, the CDR3 is TGCGCCAGCAGCTTGGAGGGACTCGGAGACACTGAAGCTTTCTTT.

This clonotype was detected a few times. This chain links TRBV5-1 with TRBJ2-3, with D possibly TRBD2 on 6 matching bases. The CDR3 extends over 12 amino acids. Germline V gene lookup returns CDR1 SGHRS and CDR2 YFSETQ. V lost 4 bases and J 5 bases, leaving 8 bases between the germline ends. The CDR3: CASSKEGDTQYF. The CDR3 DNA sequence: TGCGCCAGCAGCAAGGAGGGAGATACGCAGTATTTT.

This clonotype turned up a few times. The chain links TRBV7-9 to TRBJ2-6; tentatively, D is TRBD2 (5 bases). CDR1 is SEHNR and CDR2 is FQNEAQ in the germline V gene (reference sequence). CDR3 length equals 14 residues. V was cut by 5 bases and J by 4 bases, with 9 bases left in between. The CDR3 DNA sequence: TGTGCCAGCAGCCGCGGCGGGGGGGCCAACGTCCTGACTTTC. Residues: CASSRGGGANVLTF.

This clonotype has more than one count but fewer than ten. The rearrangement uses TRBV7-2 and TRBJ2-4; 9 bases are shared with TRBD2. The germline V gene encodes CDR1 SGHTA and CDR2 FQGNSA. The CDR3 has 14 residues. Unmatched junction bases numbered 4, after V lost 3 bases and J lost 7 bases. CDR3 bases: TGTGCCAGCAGCTTCGGCGGGGGGGGGAACATTCAGTACTTC. It encodes CASSFGGGGNIQYF.